Each of the 2 T cell receptor beta chains below was sequenced from the same sample in a study of blood T cell repertoires in COVID-19. The method was immunoSEQ multiplex PCR; TCRdb's version includes in-frame clones alone and lacks a portion of them. The sample includes 45,000 to 50,000 clones, approximately 88% of them seen just once. What was sequenced was peripheral blood. Every receptor here comes from a man aged 45 to 65 with acute or convalescent COVID-19.

The chain recombines TRBV20-1 with TRBJ2-7; no clear D gene. The length of the CDR3 is 13 residues. Germline-derived CDR1 and CDR2 are DFQATT and SNEGSKA (reference sequence). V was pared by 3 bases and J by 0 bases, with 9 bases between. The CDR3: CSASYSSSYEQYF. In DNA form, the CDR3 reads TGCAGTGCTAGTTACAGTAGCTCCTACGAGCAGTACTTC.

The chain is built from TRBV19 and TRBJ1-2; 7 positions agree with TRBD1. The CDR3 runs to 15 residues. Looked up from germline, CDR1 is LNHDA and CDR2 is SQIVND (reference sequence). Germline trimming cut 2 bases from V and 3 bases from J; bases unmatched to any gene: 6. In DNA, the CDR3 is TGTGCCAGTAGTATATCGTCAGGGGGACACTATGGCTACACCTTC. Amino acid sequence: CASSISSGGHYGYTF.